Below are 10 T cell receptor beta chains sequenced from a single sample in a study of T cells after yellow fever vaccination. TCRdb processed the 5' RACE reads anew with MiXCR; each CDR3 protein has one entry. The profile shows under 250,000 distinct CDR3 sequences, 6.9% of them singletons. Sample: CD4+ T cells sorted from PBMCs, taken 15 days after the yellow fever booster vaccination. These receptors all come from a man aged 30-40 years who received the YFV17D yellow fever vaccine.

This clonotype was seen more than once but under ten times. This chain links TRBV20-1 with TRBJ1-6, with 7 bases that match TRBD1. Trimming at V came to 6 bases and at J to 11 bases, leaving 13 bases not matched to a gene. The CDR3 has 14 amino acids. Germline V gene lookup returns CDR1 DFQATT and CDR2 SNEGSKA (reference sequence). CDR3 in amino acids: CSATAKTGMAPLHF. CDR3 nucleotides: TGCAGTGCCACCGCAAAGACAGGGATGGCACCCCTCCACTTT.

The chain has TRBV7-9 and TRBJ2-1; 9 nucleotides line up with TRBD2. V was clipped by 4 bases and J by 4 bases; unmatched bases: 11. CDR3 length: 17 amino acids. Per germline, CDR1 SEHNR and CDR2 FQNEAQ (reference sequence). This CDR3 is CASSSLWGSGRYNEQFF. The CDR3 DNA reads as TGTGCCAGCAGCTCACTATGGGGAAGCGGGAGGTACAATGAGCAGTTCTTC.

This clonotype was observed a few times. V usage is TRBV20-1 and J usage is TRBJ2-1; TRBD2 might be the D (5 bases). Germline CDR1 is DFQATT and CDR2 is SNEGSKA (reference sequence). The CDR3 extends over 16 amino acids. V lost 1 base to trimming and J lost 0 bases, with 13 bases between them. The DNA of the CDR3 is TGCAGTGCTAGAGTTTATGCGGGCAGCTCCTACAATGAGCAGTTCTTC. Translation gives CSARVYAGSSYNEQFF.

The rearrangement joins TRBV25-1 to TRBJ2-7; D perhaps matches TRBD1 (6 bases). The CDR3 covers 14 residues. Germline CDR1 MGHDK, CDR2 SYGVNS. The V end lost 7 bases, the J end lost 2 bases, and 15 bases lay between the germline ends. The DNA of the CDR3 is TGTGCCAGCACCTCGACAGGAGGCGCCTACGAGCAGTACTTC. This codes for CASTSTGGAYEQYF.

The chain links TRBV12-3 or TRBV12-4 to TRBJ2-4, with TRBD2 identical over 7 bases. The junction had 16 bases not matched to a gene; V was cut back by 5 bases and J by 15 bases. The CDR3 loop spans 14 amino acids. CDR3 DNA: TGTGCCAGCAGTCCTAGCACGGGGCGGGGGTCTAGGTACTTC. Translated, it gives CASSPSTGRGSRYF.

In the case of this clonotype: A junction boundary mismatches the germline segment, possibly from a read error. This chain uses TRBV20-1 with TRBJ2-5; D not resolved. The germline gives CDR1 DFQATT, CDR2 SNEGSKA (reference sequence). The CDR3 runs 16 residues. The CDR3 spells CCAISDRSRSQETQYF. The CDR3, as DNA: TGCTGTGCCATTTCGGACCGATCCCGCTCCCAAGAGACCCAGTACTTC.

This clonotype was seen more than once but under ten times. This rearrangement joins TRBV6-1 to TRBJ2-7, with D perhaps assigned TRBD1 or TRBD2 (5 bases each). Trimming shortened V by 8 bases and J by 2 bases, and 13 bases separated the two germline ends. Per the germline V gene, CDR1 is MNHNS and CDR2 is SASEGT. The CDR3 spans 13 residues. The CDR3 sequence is CASGRDPTYEQYF. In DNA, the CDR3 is TGTGCCAGCGGCCGGGACCCCACCTACGAGCAGTACTTC.

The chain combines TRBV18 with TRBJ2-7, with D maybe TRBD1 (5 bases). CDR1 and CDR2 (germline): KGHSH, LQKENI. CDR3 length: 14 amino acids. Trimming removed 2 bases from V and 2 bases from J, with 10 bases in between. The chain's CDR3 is CASSPDSLTYEQYF. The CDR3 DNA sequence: TGTGCCAGCTCACCAGACAGCCTAACCTACGAGCAGTACTTC.

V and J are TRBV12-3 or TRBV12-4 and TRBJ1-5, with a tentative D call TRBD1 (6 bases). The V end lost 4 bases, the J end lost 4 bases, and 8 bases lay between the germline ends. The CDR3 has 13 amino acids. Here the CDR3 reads CASSWTENQPQHF. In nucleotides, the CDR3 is TGTGCCAGCAGTTGGACAGAAAATCAGCCCCAGCATTTT.

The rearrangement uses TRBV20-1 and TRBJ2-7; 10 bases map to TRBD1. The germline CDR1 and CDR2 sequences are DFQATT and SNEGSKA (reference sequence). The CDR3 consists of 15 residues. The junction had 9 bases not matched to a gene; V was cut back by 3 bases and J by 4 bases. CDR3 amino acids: CSASTPGQGYYEQYF. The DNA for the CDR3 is TGCAGTGCTAGTACACCGGGACAGGGGTATTACGAGCAGTACTTC.